The present T cell receptor (beta chain) was sequenced within a study of shared clonotypes between healthy human individuals. The V gene's germline CDR1 is ENHRY and CDR2 SYGVKD. V was clipped by 6 bases and J by 1 base, with 14 bases between them. This CDR3 has 15 residues. The unsorted samples took tens of millions of PBMCs to get genomic DNA. Only in-frame clones appear in the TCRdb table, and some are missing; sequencing was by immunoSEQ multiplex PCR. The sample yields approximately 510,000 clones, 79% seen once. The TCR originated in a woman in her thirties or forties in good health. Some clones in this sample may be carry-over from other donors' samples. The chain has TRBV10-3 and TRBJ2-3; D remains ambiguous. Source material: PBMCs. The CDR3 sequence is CAISNQDFGTDTQYF. The CDR3 DNA reads TGTGCCATCAGCAACCAAGACTTTGGCACAGATACGCAGTATTTT.